The rows below give T cell receptor beta chains drawn from one sample of a study of CD8 T cells in ankylosing spondylitis. TCRdb called the 5' RACE reads again in MiXCR, with one record for every CDR3 protein. The sample consists of fewer than 350,000 distinct CDR3 sequences, roughly 11% of them appearing once. Material: blood, either unsorted or a sorted T cell fraction (not recorded which). Receptor source: a female donor with ankylosing spondylitis or in good health (not recorded which). The CDR3 runs from the conserved cysteine through the conserved F or W. A D gene is named only where the DNA matches it firmly. A row's size may be missing; if present it is once, few, many or a size class.

>TRBD1|few|TRBJ2-1|TRBV27
CASSLGTGGNEQFF
TGTGCCAGCAGTTTAGGGACAGGGGGGAATGAGCAGTTCTTC
>NA|many|TRBJ1-1|TRBV20-1
CSAPRMGTNTEAFF
TGCAGTGCTCCCAGGATGGGGACGAACACTGAAGCTTTCTTT
>TRBD2|many|TRBJ2-1|TRBV20-1
CSAIAGTTHNEQFF
TGCAGTGCTATAGCGGGAACGACTCACAATGAGCAGTTCTTC
>NA|many|TRBJ2-5|TRBV20-1
CSAPGLGLVQTQYF
TGCAGTGCCCCGGGACTTGGTTTGGTGCAGACCCAGTACTTC
>NA|few|TRBJ2-7|TRBV20-1
CSAIVSEQYF
TGCAGTGCTATCGTCAGCGAGCAGTACTTC
>NA|few|TRBJ2-2|TRBV11-2
CASSLWTVNTGELFF
TGTGCCAGCAGCTTATGGACGGTGAACACCGGGGAGCTGTTTTTT
>NA|NA|TRBJ2-2|TRBV28
CASISGQNTGELFF
TGTGCCAGTATCTCGGGGCAGAACACCGGGGAGCTGTTTTTT
>NA|many|TRBJ2-7|TRBV5-1
CASSLEAGSSYEQYF
TGCGCCAGCAGCTTGGAGGCAGGCAGCTCCTACGAGCAGTACTTC
>NA|many|TRBJ1-1|TRBV2
CASSAWVGAFF
TGTGCCAGCAGTGCCTGGGTTGGAGCTTTCTTT
>NA|few|TRBJ2-3|TRBV5-1
CASSLEGVATQYF
TGCGCCAGCAGCTTGGAAGGCGTTGCTACGCAGTATTTT
>NA|many|TRBJ1-5|TRBV10-3
CAISEGELNQPQHF
TGTGCCATCAGTGAAGGTGAGCTTAATCAGCCCCAGCATTTT
>TRBD1|NA|TRBJ1-2|TRBV20-1
CSAGGQGVGGGYTF
TGCAGTGCTGGGGGACAGGGGGTGGGAGGAGGCTACACCTTC
>TRBD1|many|TRBJ2-3|TRBV5-1
CASSPGTGVSGTDTQYF
TGCGCCAGCAGCCCAGGGACAGGGGTCTCTGGCACAGATACGCAGTATTTT
>TRBD1|many|TRBJ2-7|TRBV20-1
CSAPVPDRGPYEQYF
TGCAGTGCTCCCGTCCCGGACAGGGGGCCTTACGAGCAGTACTTC
>NA|many|TRBJ2-2|TRBV29-1
CSARSTGELFF
TGCAGCGCCCGAAGCACCGGGGAGCTGTTTTTT
>NA|many|TRBJ2-1|TRBV20-1
CSASWEVFNEQFF
TGCAGTGCTAGTTGGGAGGTCTTCAATGAGCAGTTCTTC
>TRBD1|few|TRBJ1-6|TRBV12-3/TRBV12-4
CASSPGQYNSPLHF
TGTGCCAGCAGTCCGGGACAGTATAATTCACCCCTCCACTTT
>TRBD1|NA|TRBJ2-4|TRBV28
CASSSPGGAKNIQYF
TGTGCCAGCAGTTCTCCAGGGGGAGCCAAAAACATTCAGTACTTC
>TRBD2|many|TRBJ2-3|TRBV11-2
CASSRLWARLAGSDTQYF
TGTGCCAGCAGCCGCTTATGGGCAAGACTAGCGGGATCAGATACGCAGTATTTT
>NA|NA|TRBJ2-1|TRBV5-1
CASTFFISRGSYNEQFF
TGCGCCAGCACCTTTTTCATTTCGAGGGGCTCCTACAATGAGCAGTTCTTC
>NA|NA|TRBJ2-1|TRBV7-2
CASSSWVWNEQFF
TGTGCCAGCAGTTCCTGGGTGTGGAATGAGCAGTTCTTC
>TRBD1|NA|TRBJ2-3|TRBV7-9
CASSMGQGIRADTQYF
TGTGCCAGCAGCATGGGACAGGGAATTCGCGCAGATACGCAGTATTTT
>NA|many|TRBJ1-1|TRBV20-1
CSAGTGNTEAFF
TGCAGTGCCGGGACGGGGAACACTGAAGCTTTCTTT
>NA|many|TRBJ2-1|TRBV5-8
CASSLSGTNVVNEQFF
TGTGCCAGCAGCTTGTCGGGGACAAATGTGGTCAATGAGCAGTTCTTC
>NA|NA|TRBJ1-1|TRBV5-4
CASSGRNTEAFF
TGTGCCAGCAGCGGTAGGAACACTGAAGCTTTCTTT
>NA|few|TRBJ1-6|TRBV7-2
CASSPTGANSPLHF
TGTGCCAGCAGCCCCACCGGGGCCAATTCACCCCTCCACTTT
>TRBD1|few|TRBJ2-1|TRBV27
CASGTGASWEQFF
TGTGCCAGTGGGACAGGGGCGTCGTGGGAGCAGTTCTTC
>NA|NA|TRBJ2-5|TRBV7-2
CASSLSGGRGAQETQYF
TGTGCCAGCAGCTTAAGCGGTGGGCGGGGAGCCCAAGAGACCCAGTACTTC
>TRBD2|many|TRBJ2-3|TRBV28
CASRPFSGTSGRTIF
TGTGCCAGCAGGCCCTTCTCCGGGACTAGCGGGAGGACGATATTT
>NA|NA|TRBJ2-7|TRBV6-1
CASSLVRSGPEQYF
TGTGCCAGCAGCCTAGTCCGGAGCGGTCCCGAGCAGTACTTC
>NA|many|TRBJ1-1|TRBV20-1
CSGQAETAEAFF
TGCAGTGGCCAAGCCGAGACCGCTGAAGCTTTCTTT
>NA|NA|TRBJ2-3|TRBV5-1
CASSFEGETQYF
TGCGCCAGCAGCTTTGAGGGGGAAACGCAGTATTTT
>TRBD1|NA|TRBJ2-5|TRBV6-5
CASSYRTGGQETQYF
TGTGCCAGCAGTTACAGGACAGGGGGGCAGGAGACCCAGTACTTC
>TRBD1|few|TRBJ1-6|TRBV20-1
CSARGELKDRVNSPLHF
TGCAGTGCTAGGGGGGAACTCAAGGACAGGGTGAATTCACCCCTCCACTTT
>NA|NA|TRBJ2-1|TRBV6-5
CASSYPGTPGGSSYNEQFF
TGTGCCAGCAGTTACCCCGGGACCCCCGGTGGTAGCTCCTACAATGAGCAGTTCTTC